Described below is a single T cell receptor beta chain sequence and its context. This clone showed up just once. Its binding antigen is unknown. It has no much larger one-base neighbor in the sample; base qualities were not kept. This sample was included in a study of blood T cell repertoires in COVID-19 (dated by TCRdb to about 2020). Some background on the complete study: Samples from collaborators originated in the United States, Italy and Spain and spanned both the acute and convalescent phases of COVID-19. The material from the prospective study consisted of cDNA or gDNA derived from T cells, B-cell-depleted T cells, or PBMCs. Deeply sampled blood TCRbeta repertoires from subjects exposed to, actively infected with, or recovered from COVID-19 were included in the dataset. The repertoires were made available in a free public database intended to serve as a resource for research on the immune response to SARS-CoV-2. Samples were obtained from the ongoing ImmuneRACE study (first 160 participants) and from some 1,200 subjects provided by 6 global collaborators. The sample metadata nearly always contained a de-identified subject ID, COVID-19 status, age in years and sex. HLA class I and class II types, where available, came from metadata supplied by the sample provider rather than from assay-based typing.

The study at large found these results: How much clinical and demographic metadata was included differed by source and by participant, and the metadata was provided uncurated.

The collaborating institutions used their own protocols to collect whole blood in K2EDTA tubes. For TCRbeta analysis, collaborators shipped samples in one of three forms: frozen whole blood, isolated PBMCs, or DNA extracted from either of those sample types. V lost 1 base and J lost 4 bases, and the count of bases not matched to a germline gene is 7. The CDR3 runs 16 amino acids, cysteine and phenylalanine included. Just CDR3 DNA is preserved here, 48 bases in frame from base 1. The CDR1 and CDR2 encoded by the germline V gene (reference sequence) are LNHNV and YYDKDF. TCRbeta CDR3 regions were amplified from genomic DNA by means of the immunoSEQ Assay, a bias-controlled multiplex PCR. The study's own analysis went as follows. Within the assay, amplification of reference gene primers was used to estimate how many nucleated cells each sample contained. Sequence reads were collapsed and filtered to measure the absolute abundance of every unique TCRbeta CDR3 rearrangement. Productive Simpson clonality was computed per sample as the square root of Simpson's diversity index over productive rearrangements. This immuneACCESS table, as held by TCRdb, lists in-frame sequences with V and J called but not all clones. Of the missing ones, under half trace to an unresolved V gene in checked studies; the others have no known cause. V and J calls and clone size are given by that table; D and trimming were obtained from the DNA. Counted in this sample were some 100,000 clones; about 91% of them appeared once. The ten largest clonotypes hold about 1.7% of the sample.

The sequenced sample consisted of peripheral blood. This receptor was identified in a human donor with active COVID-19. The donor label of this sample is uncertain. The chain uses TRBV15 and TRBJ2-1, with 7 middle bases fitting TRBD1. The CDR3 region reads CATSRVGDRDYNEQFF. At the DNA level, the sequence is TGTGCCACCAGCAGAGTAGGGGACAGAGATTACAATGAGCAGTTCTTC.